The 20 T cell receptor beta chains reported below all come from one sample, sequenced in a study of blood T cell repertoires in COVID-19. Sequencing used immunoSEQ multiplex PCR; TCRdb keeps in-frame clones, though not all of them. The repertoire holds some 300,000 clones, around nine tenths seen once, with 2.5% to 3.5% in the top ten. The sample consisted of PBMCs or T cells enriched from blood (not recorded which). The receptors here all came from a woman in her forties or fifties who had been exposed to COVID-19.

In regard to this clone: Other DNA sequences of this sample code for an identical CDR3. The chain uses TRBV19 and TRBJ2-5; tentative D call: TRBD1 (5 bases). Trimming pared 3 bases from V and 1 base from J, leaving 12 bases between. The germline CDR1 and CDR2 sequences are LNHDA and SQIVND (reference sequence). The CDR3 has 15 amino acids. The CDR3 sequence is CASSIRGQVQETQYF. The CDR3 DNA is TGTGCCAGTAGTATCCGCGGACAAGTCCAAGAGACCCAGTACTTC.

The chain has TRBV5-1 and TRBJ1-1; TRBD1 might be the D (6 bases). Trimming stripped 1 base from V and 6 bases from J, with 13 bases between. CDR1 and CDR2 from the germline V gene are SGHRS and YFSETQ. CDR3 length: 14 residues. The CDR3: CASSLWTAGPEAFF. CDR3 coding DNA: TGCGCCAGCAGCTTGTGGACAGCCGGCCCTGAAGCTTTCTTT. Full variable domain (remainder filled in from reference TRBV5-1 and TRBJ1-1): KAGVTQTPRYLIKTRGQQVTLSCSPISGHRSVSWYQQTPGQGLQFLFEYFSETQRNKGNFPGRFSGRQFSNSRSEMNVSTLELGDSALYLCASSLWTAGPEAFFGQGTRLTVV.

V gene TRBV5-1 combines with J gene TRBJ1-1; TRBD1 is a possible D gene (6 bases). Germline V gives CDR1 SGHRS, CDR2 YFSETQ. The CDR3 contains 14 residues. The V end lost 4 bases, the J end lost 0 bases, and 10 bases lay between the germline ends. For the CDR3, the DNA is TGCGCCAGCAGCGAGGGGGTAATGAACACTGAAGCTTTCTTT. Its protein is CASSEGVMNTEAFF.

The chain joins TRBV12-3 or TRBV12-4 to TRBJ2-5; TRBD1 matches at 7 bases. V trimming: 6 bases; J trimming: 5 bases; junction bases outside the gene matches: 6. The CDR3 has 13 amino acids. CDR3 loop: CASSQDRTETQYF. As DNA, the CDR3 is TGTGCCAGCAGCCAGGACAGGACGGAGACCCAGTACTTC.

The V gene is TRBV5-1, the J gene TRBJ1-5; the D gene is possibly TRBD1 (5 bases). The length of the CDR3 is 14 residues. Germline V gene sequence: CDR1 SGHRS, CDR2 YFSETQ. V gave up 3 bases and J gave up 2 bases, with 9 bases separating them. The CDR3 region has the DNA TGCGCCAGCAGCTCGGGGGATGGCAATCAGCCCCAGCATTTT. Its translation: CASSSGDGNQPQHF.

V and J are TRBV10-3 and TRBJ1-5; tentative D call: TRBD1 (6 bases). Per germline, CDR1 ENHRY and CDR2 SYGVKD. V was trimmed by 7 bases and J by 7 bases, leaving 17 bases between them. The CDR3 contains 14 residues. The CDR3 DNA sequence: TGTGCCATCAATAATGCGGCAGGGGAACAGCCCCAGCATTTT. It yields the protein CAINNAAGEQPQHF.

The count of this clone is one. This chain joins TRBV19 and TRBJ1-1; D gene uncertain. Trimming cost V 2 bases and J 1 base, with 5 bases left between them. There are 13 residues in the CDR3. Germline values: CDR1 LNHDA, CDR2 SQIVND (reference sequence). The chain's CDR3 is CASSISRNTEAFF. The CDR3 bases are TGTGCCAGTAGTATATCCAGGAACACTGAAGCTTTCTTT.

The CDR3 sequence is CASSGGGAAGYTF. The CDR3 bases are TGTGCCAGCAGTGGGGGAGGGGCGGCTGGCTACACCTTC. The V gene is TRBV28, the J gene TRBJ1-2, with a weak D call TRBD1 (5 bases). Germline V CDR1 and CDR2: MDHEN, SYDVKM. The CDR3 spans 13 residues. Between the trimmed V and J ends, which lost 5 bases and 7 bases, there was a span of 14 bases.

This rearrangement joins TRBV10-1 to TRBJ2-5; 10 positions agree with TRBD2. J gave up 5 bases and V 0 bases, and 9 bases lay outside the gene matches. CDR3 length: 17 residues. The germline V gene encodes CDR1 WNHNN and CDR2 SYGVQD (reference sequence). The CDR3 bases are TGCGCCAGCAGTGAGTCTCTTCTAGCGGGGGTGGAGGAGACCCAGTACTTC. Encoded protein: CASSESLLAGVEETQYF.

The V gene is TRBV5-1, the J gene TRBJ1-1; 11 bases are shared with TRBD1. The CDR3 consists of 12 residues. Germline V gene lookup returns CDR1 SGHRS and CDR2 YFSETQ. V was clipped by 3 bases and J by 10 bases; unmatched bases: 2. The CDR3 here is CASSSGTGGAFF. The CDR3 region has the DNA TGCGCCAGCAGCTCCGGGACAGGGGGAGCTTTCTTT.

A single count supports this clone. CDR3 sequence: CASSFGTGEAFF. The CDR3 nucleotides are TGTGCCAGCAGTTTCGGGACAGGCGAAGCTTTCTTT. The chain joins TRBV12-3 or TRBV12-4 to TRBJ1-1, with 8 bases that match TRBD1. V dropped 3 bases and J dropped 8; count of bases not matched to a gene: 2. The CDR3 is made up of 12 amino acids.

The rearrangement joins TRBV27 to TRBJ1-1; D is unclear. The V end lost 2 bases, the J end lost 2 bases, and 9 bases lay between the germline ends. Germline V gene data show CDR1 as MNHEY and CDR2 as SMNVEV (reference sequence). The CDR3 has 14 residues. CDR3 amino acids: CASSLAGSNTEAFF. The CDR3 DNA reads as TGTGCCAGCAGTTTAGCGGGGTCCAACACTGAAGCTTTCTTT.

The genes are TRBV15 and TRBJ1-5; 12 nucleotides match TRBD1. CDR3 length: 16 residues. Germline CDR1 and CDR2: LNHNV and YYDKDF (reference sequence). V gave up 4 bases and J gave up 6 bases; unmatched junction bases: 7. The CDR3 region is CATSTPGQGAGQPQHF. The CDR3 DNA reads as TGTGCCACCAGCACCCCGGGACAGGGGGCGGGTCAGCCCCAGCATTTT. Variable domain in full (rest from reference TRBV15 and TRBJ1-5): DAMVIQNPRYQVTQFGKPVTLSCSQTLNHNVMYWYQQKSSQAPKLLFHYYDKDFNNEADTPDNFQSRRPNTSFCFLDIRSPGLGDTAMYLCATSTPGQGAGQPQHFGDGTRLSIL.

This clone was detected only a few times. The genes are TRBV16 and TRBJ2-2; D might be TRBD2 (6 bases). The ends were cut back, 1 base at V and 6 bases at J, with 12 bases in the middle. Germline V gene lookup returns CDR1 KGHSY and CDR2 FQNENV. The CDR3 loop spans 15 amino acids. The CDR3 nucleotides are TGTGCCAGCAGCCAATGGGAGGCCACGCCCGGGGAGCTGTTTTTT. It translates to CASSQWEATPGELFF.

The rearrangement joins TRBV11-2 to TRBJ2-7; TRBD1 is a possible D gene (5 bases). Trimming shortened V by 8 bases and J by 2 bases, and 16 bases separated the two germline ends. This CDR3 has 14 residues. In germline, CDR1 is SGHAT, CDR2 FQNNGV. Here the CDR3 DNA reads TGTGCCAGCGGACCCCCGGACAATACCTACGAGCAGTACTTC. Translation: CASGPPDNTYEQYF.

Concerning this clone: The sample carries other DNA sequences with the same CDR3. CDR3 region: CASSLGPGVQETQYF. Here the CDR3 DNA reads TGCGCCAGCAGCTTGGGCCCGGGGGTACAAGAGACCCAGTACTTC. This chain connects TRBV5-1 to TRBJ2-5, with TRBD2 as a possible D gene (6 bases). V lost 0 bases, J lost 2 bases, and 11 bases lay in between. The CDR3 consists of 15 residues. Germline CDR1 reads SGHRS; CDR2 reads YFSETQ.

The chain carries TRBV7-9 and TRBJ2-1; perhaps TRBD1 as D (6 bases). The ends were cut back, 6 bases at V and 3 bases at J, with 9 bases in the middle. Germline V gene data show CDR1 as SEHNR and CDR2 as FQNEAQ (reference sequence). The CDR3 sequence is 13 residues long. For the CDR3, the DNA is TGTGCCAGCAGGACGGACAGCTACAATGAGCAGTTCTTC. Protein: CASRTDSYNEQFF.

The rearrangement links TRBV13 to TRBJ2-1; TRBD2 matches 11 bases. CDR1 PRHDT and CDR2 FYEKMQ come from the germline V gene (reference sequence). The CDR3 runs to 16 residues. V lost 1 base and J lost 7; bases outside the gene matches: 6. The CDR3 loop reads CASSLAQTSGANEQFF. The CDR3 DNA is TGTGCCAGCAGCTTAGCCCAGACTAGCGGGGCAAATGAGCAGTTCTTC.

The chain joins TRBV29-1 to TRBJ2-7; TRBD1 agrees at 8 bases. V lost 4 bases to trimming and J lost 0 bases; unmatched junction nucleotides: 5. The germline gives CDR1 SQVTM, CDR2 ANQGSEA. This CDR3 region has 14 residues. In DNA form, the CDR3 reads TGCAGCGTTGGTGGGACAGGTATCTCCTACGAGCAGTACTTC. This gives the protein CSVGGTGISYEQYF.

The J gene is TRBJ1-3, the V gene TRBV20-1; D not certain. Germline-derived CDR1 and CDR2 are DFQATT and SNEGSKA (reference sequence). V was clipped by 3 bases and J by 8 bases, with 14 bases between them. The CDR3 has 13 amino acids. This chain's CDR3 is CSASSKAGDTIYF. CDR3 nucleotides: TGCAGTGCTAGTAGTAAAGCCGGGGACACCATATATTTT.